What follows describes a single T cell receptor beta chain. What it recognizes is unknown. The CDR3 covers 12 residues. CDR1 and CDR2 (germline): ENHRY, SYGVKD. The ends were cut back, 4 bases at V and 4 bases at J, with 7 bases in the middle. This record belongs to a study of post-analysis software for immune sequencing data. Study details: The courses of disease that were included comprised relapsing-remitting, secondary progressive and progressive-relapsing multiple sclerosis. Study-wide results and limits: Five or six TRBV segments appeared more often in patients than in controls, and TRBV5-6, TRBV5-1 and TRBV20-1 were among these. Controls showed significantly higher normalized Chao1 diversity than did multiple sclerosis patients.

TCR beta cDNA libraries included unique molecular identifiers. T cells numbering about 0.95 to 10 million gave rise to 500,000 or so cDNA molecules. TCRdb processed the PCR reads anew with MiXCR; each CDR3 protein has one entry. The table has 750,000 to 950,000 distinct CDR3 sequences, approximately 57% seen once. The clonotype originates from a girl aged 10 to 17 with multiple sclerosis. Sequencing was done on a sample of blood. The chain recombines TRBV10-3 with TRBJ2-5, with D possibly TRBD1 on 6 matching bases. The CDR3 is CAISVRGETQYF. DNA for the CDR3: TGTGCCATCAGTGTCAGGGGAGAGACCCAGTACTTC.